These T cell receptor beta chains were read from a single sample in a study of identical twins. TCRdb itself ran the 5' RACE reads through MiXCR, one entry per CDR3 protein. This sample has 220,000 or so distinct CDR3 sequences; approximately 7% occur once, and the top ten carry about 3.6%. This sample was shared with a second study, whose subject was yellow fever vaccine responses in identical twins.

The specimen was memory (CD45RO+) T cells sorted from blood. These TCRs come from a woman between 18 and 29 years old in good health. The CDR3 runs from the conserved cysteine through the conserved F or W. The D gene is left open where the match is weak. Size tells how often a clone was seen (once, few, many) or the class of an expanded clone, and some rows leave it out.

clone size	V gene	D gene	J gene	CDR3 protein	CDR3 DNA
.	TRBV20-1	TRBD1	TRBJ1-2	CSARGGTGPYGYTF	TGCAGTGCTAGAGGGGGGACAGGGCCCTATGGCTACACCTTC
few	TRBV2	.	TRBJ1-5	CASSDWHSNQPQHF	TGTGCCAGCAGTGACTGGCATAGCAATCAGCCCCAGCATTTT
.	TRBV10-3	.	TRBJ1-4	CAISEADGHNEKLFF	TGTGCCATCAGTGAGGCGGACGGACATAATGAAAAACTGTTTTTT
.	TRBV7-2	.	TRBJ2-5	CASSLVSRSAGGETQYF	TGTGCCAGCAGCTTAGTATCGCGGAGTGCGGGTGGAGAGACCCAGTACTTC
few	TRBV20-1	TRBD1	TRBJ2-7	CSARTTGTGGGEQYF	TGCAGTGCTAGAACCACCGGGACAGGGGGCGGCGAGCAGTACTTC
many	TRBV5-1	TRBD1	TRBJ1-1	CASSLGAGGMNTEAFF	TGCGCCAGCAGCTTGGGGGCAGGGGGGATGAACACTGAAGCTTTCTTT
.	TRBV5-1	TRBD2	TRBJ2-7	CASSPIAGAFYEQYF	TGCGCCAGCAGCCCTATAGCGGGAGCTTTCTACGAGCAGTACTTC
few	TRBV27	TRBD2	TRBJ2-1	CASRFTSGIFGEQFF	TGTGCCAGCAGATTTACTAGCGGGATTTTTGGTGAGCAGTTCTTC
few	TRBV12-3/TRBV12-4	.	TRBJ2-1	CASSLDRDLPWGEQFF	TGTGCCAGCAGCCTGGACCGGGACTTACCTTGGGGTGAGCAGTTCTTC
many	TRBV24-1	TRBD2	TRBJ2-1	CATSLAGALTHEQFF	TGTGCCACCAGCCTAGCGGGAGCCTTAACCCATGAGCAGTTCTTC
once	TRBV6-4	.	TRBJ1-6	CASSDDYGVASPLHF	TGTGCCAGCAGTGACGATTATGGGGTCGCTTCACCCCTCCACTTT
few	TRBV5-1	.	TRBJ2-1	CASSFGHEQFF	TGCGCCAGCAGCTTCGGTCATGAGCAGTTCTTC
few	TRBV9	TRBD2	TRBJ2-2	CASSVASGANTGELFF	TGTGCCAGCAGCGTAGCTAGCGGAGCGAACACCGGGGAGCTGTTTTTT
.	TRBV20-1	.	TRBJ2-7	CSARDGPAREQYF	TGCAGTGCTAGAGATGGTCCAGCGCGGGAGCAGTACTTC
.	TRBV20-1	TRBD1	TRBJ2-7	CSARAGTGPYEQYF	TGCAGTGCTAGGGCCGGGACAGGGCCCTACGAGCAGTACTTC
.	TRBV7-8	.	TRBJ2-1	CASSPGRVIYNEQFF	TGTGCCAGCAGCCCTGGACGGGTGATCTACAATGAGCAGTTCTTC
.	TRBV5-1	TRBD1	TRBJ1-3	CASSSTPGTGVSGNTIYF	TGCGCCAGCAGTTCCACACCCGGGACAGGGGTCTCTGGAAACACCATATATTTT
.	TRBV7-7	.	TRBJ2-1	CASSLLGRYNEQFF	TGTGCCAGCAGCTTACTCGGGAGATACAATGAGCAGTTCTTC
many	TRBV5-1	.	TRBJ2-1	CASKLAEIYNEQFF	TGCGCCAGCAAATTGGCGGAAATCTACAATGAGCAGTTCTTC
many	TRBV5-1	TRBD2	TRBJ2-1	CASRIGTSDSWFF	TGCGCCAGCAGGATCGGGACTAGCGATAGTTGGTTCTTC